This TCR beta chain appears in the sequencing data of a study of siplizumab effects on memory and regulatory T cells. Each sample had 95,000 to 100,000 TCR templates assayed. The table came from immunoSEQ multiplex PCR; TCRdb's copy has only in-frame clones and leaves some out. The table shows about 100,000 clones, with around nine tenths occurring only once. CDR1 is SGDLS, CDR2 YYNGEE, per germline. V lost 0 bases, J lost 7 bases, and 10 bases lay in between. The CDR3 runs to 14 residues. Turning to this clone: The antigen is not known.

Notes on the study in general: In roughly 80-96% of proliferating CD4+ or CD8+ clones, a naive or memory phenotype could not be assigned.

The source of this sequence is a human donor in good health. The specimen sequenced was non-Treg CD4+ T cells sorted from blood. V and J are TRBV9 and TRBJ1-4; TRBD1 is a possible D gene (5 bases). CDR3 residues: CASSVGGAVEKLFF. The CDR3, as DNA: TGTGCCAGCAGCGTAGGAGGGGCGGTTGAAAAACTGTTTTTT.